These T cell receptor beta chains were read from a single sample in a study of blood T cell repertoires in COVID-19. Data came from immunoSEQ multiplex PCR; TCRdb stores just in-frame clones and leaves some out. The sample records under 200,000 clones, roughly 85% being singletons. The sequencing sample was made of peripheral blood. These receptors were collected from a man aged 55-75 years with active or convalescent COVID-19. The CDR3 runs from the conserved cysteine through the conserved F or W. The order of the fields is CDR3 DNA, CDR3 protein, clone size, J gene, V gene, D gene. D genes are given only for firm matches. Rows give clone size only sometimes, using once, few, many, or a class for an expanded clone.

CDR3 DNA: TGTGCCAGCAGCCCACGGACAGACAACAATGAGCAGTTCTTC
CDR3 protein: CASSPRTDNNEQFF
clone size: few
J gene: TRBJ2-1
V gene: TRBV9
D gene: -

CDR3 DNA: TGCGCCAGCAGCGTGACTAGCGGTACTCAAGAGACCCAGTACTTC
CDR3 protein: CASSVTSGTQETQYF
clone size: -
J gene: TRBJ2-5
V gene: TRBV5-1
D gene: TRBD2

CDR3 DNA: TGTGCCAGCAGTACCCTCGGGGCAGGGAGGGGCAATGAGCAGTTCTTC
CDR3 protein: CASSTLGAGRGNEQFF
clone size: -
J gene: TRBJ2-1
V gene: TRBV27
D gene: TRBD2

CDR3 DNA: TGTGCCAGCACCCTGACAGGGGGCCACACTGAAGCTTTCTTT
CDR3 protein: CASTLTGGHTEAFF
clone size: -
J gene: TRBJ1-1
V gene: TRBV6-5
D gene: TRBD1

CDR3 DNA: TGTGCCAGCACCCCTCGACAGGGTCCGACAGATACGCAGTATTTT
CDR3 protein: CASTPRQGPTDTQYF
clone size: -
J gene: TRBJ2-3
V gene: TRBV7-2
D gene: TRBD1

CDR3 DNA: TGTGCCACCAGCAGAGCTCCCGTCAGAACTAATGAAAAACTGTTTTTT
CDR3 protein: CATSRAPVRTNEKLFF
clone size: -
J gene: TRBJ1-4
V gene: TRBV15
D gene: -

CDR3 DNA: TGTGCCATCAGTGACTTCGCGGGGGGGCAAGATACGCAGTATTTT
CDR3 protein: CAISDFAGGQDTQYF
clone size: -
J gene: TRBJ2-3
V gene: TRBV10-3
D gene: TRBD2

CDR3 DNA: TGTGCCTGGAGTCGCGGGGGAAGTGGTTCTTGGACAGATACGCAGTATTTT
CDR3 protein: CAWSRGGSGSWTDTQYF
clone size: -
J gene: TRBJ2-3
V gene: TRBV30
D gene: TRBD2

CDR3 DNA: TGTGCCAGCAGCGCAACCGGAAGGGGCTCAGGGGCCAACGTCCTGACTTTC
CDR3 protein: CASSATGRGSGANVLTF
clone size: -
J gene: TRBJ2-6
V gene: TRBV9
D gene: -

CDR3 DNA: TGCAGCGCGTTGGGTAGGGGAGGTGAAAACACCATATATTTT
CDR3 protein: CSALGRGGENTIYF
clone size: -
J gene: TRBJ1-3
V gene: TRBV29-1
D gene: -

CDR3 DNA: TGTGCCAGCAGCGTAGCTCCAACCCTAGAGCAGTACTTC
CDR3 protein: CASSVAPTLEQYF
clone size: -
J gene: TRBJ2-7
V gene: TRBV9
D gene: -

CDR3 DNA: TGTGCCACCTCGTTACCCGACTCTAGCACAGATACGCAGTATTTT
CDR3 protein: CATSLPDSSTDTQYF
clone size: -
J gene: TRBJ2-3
V gene: TRBV10-3
D gene: -

CDR3 DNA: TGTGCCAGCAGGACGACAGGGGCGAGCACCGGGGAGCTGTTTTTT
CDR3 protein: CASRTTGASTGELFF
clone size: -
J gene: TRBJ2-2
V gene: TRBV2
D gene: TRBD1

CDR3 DNA: TGCAGCGTTTCCGGGATGGGGGGGCCCTCCTACGAGCAGTACTTC
CDR3 protein: CSVSGMGGPSYEQYF
clone size: -
J gene: TRBJ2-7
V gene: TRBV29-1
D gene: -

CDR3 DNA: TGTGCCAGCAGCGCCGCCGGACTGACAAATTCACCCCTCCACTTT
CDR3 protein: CASSAAGLTNSPLHF
clone size: once
J gene: TRBJ1-6
V gene: TRBV7-9
D gene: -

CDR3 DNA: TGTGCCAGCAGTGAGAACAGGGACGACGAAAAACTGTTTTTT
CDR3 protein: CASSENRDDEKLFF
clone size: -
J gene: TRBJ1-4
V gene: TRBV25-1
D gene: -

CDR3 DNA: TGTGCCAGCAGCCAAGCCGGGACAGGGCACAATGAGCAGTTCTTC
CDR3 protein: CASSQAGTGHNEQFF
clone size: -
J gene: TRBJ2-1
V gene: TRBV3-1/TRBV3-2
D gene: TRBD1